The 32 T cell receptor beta chains listed next were all sequenced from one sample in a study of CD8 T cells in ankylosing spondylitis. TCRdb redid the calling of the 5' RACE reads with MiXCR, one entry per CDR3 protein. Among 200,000 or so distinct CDR3 sequences listed, 10% to 15% were seen once. Sequencing used blood, either unsorted or a sorted T cell fraction (not recorded which). These receptors all stem from a female donor with ankylosing spondylitis or in good health (not recorded which).

This chain uses TRBV20-1 with TRBJ1-2, with D possibly being TRBD1 (6 bases). The CDR3 consists of 14 residues. V was trimmed by 4 bases and J by 8 bases, leaving 20 bases between them. In germline, CDR1 is DFQATT, CDR2 SNEGSKA (reference sequence). The DNA of the CDR3 is TGCAGTGCTACACGCTTAACAGGGATCGGGGGCTACACCTTC. Its protein product is CSATRLTGIGGYTF.

The chain joins TRBV7-2 to TRBJ2-1; D unclear. CDR1 SGHTA and CDR2 FQGNSA come from the germline V gene. Trimming stripped 5 bases from V and 3 bases from J, with 17 bases between. CDR3 length: 16 residues. In DNA form, the CDR3 reads TGTGCCAGCAGCCCCGGCCTCTCCCCCAACTACAATGAGCAGTTCTTC. Its protein product is CASSPGLSPNYNEQFF.

This clonotype was seen ten or more times. The V and J genes are TRBV28 and TRBJ2-7, with 8 positions matching TRBD1. The CDR3 spans 15 residues. Trimming at V came to 0 bases and at J to 4 bases, leaving 5 bases not matched to a gene. Germline CDR1 is MDHEN and CDR2 is SYDVKM. The CDR3 region is CASSLWRTGLYEQYF. The DNA for the CDR3 is TGTGCCAGCAGTTTATGGCGGACAGGGTTGTACGAGCAGTACTTC.

This clonotype was counted ten times or more. The chain combines TRBV28 with TRBJ2-3, with TRBD1 identical over 7 bases. Per germline, CDR1 MDHEN and CDR2 SYDVKM. The CDR3 sequence is 17 residues long. V gave up 6 bases and J gave up 3 bases; unmatched junction bases: 15. CDR3 in DNA: TGTGCCAGCAGCCCAACAGGGGAACGAGGGATAACAGATACGCAGTATTTT. The encoded protein is CASSPTGERGITDTQYF.

This clonotype was detected only a few times. The V call is TRBV2, the J call TRBJ1-2, with 9 bases lining up with TRBD1. Trimming took 5 bases from V and 8 from J; bases not matched to a gene: 6. Germline V gene lookup returns CDR1 SNHLY and CDR2 FYNNEI. The CDR3 runs to 13 residues. The CDR3 nucleotides are TGTGCCAGCAGTCCCACAGGGGGCTCAGGCTACACCTTC. This codes for CASSPTGGSGYTF.

Ten or more counts support this clonotype. The CDR3 DNA reads TGTGCCAGCATCCCGGGACAGCAAGAGACCCAGTACTTC. This sequence encodes CASIPGQQETQYF. The chain carries TRBV12-3 or TRBV12-4 and TRBJ2-5; 7 bases are shared with TRBD1. J gave up 2 bases and V 7 bases, and 4 bases lay outside the gene matches. This CDR3 has 13 residues.

This clonotype was found many times. The genes are TRBV10-3 and TRBJ2-1; no reliable D call. Trimming stripped 0 bases from V and 5 bases from J, with 14 bases between. The V gene's germline CDR1 is ENHRY and CDR2 SYGVKD. There are 16 residues in the CDR3. In DNA, the CDR3 is TGTGCCATCAGTGAGTCGGGCATCGGAAGGGACAATGAGCAGTTCTTC. This encodes CAISESGIGRDNEQFF.

This clonotype was counted at least ten times. This rearrangement joins TRBV2 to TRBJ2-5, with D possibly TRBD2 on 5 matching bases. CDR1 is SNHLY, CDR2 FYNNEI, per germline. This CDR3 region has 13 residues. The germline V and J ends were trimmed by 1 base and 5 bases, with 8 bases remaining between them. This chain's CDR3 is CASSEGRRETQYF. The DNA of the CDR3 is TGTGCCAGCAGTGAAGGTCGGAGGGAGACCCAGTACTTC.

The J gene is TRBJ2-3, the V gene TRBV7-9, with TRBD1 matching 8 bases. Trimming at V came to 4 bases and at J to 4 bases, leaving 7 bases not matched to a gene. The CDR3 sequence is 15 residues long. Looked up from germline, CDR1 is SEHNR and CDR2 is FQNEAQ (reference sequence). The CDR3 region has the DNA TGTGCCAGCAGCTCAGGACAGGGAATATCAGATACGCAGTATTTT. This codes for CASSSGQGISDTQYF. The variable domain in full, completed from reference TRBV7-9 and TRBJ2-3, reads DTGVSQNPRHKITKRGQNVTFRCDPISEHNRLYWYRQTLGQGPEFLTYFQNEAQLEKSRLLSDRFSAERPKGSFSTLEIQRTEQGDSAMYLCASSSGQGISDTQYFGPGTRLTVL.

CDR3 coding DNA: TGTGCCAGCAGCCATGTCGGACAGGGCGCAGATACGCAGTATTTT. This codes for CASSHVGQGADTQYF. V usage is TRBV4-2 and J usage is TRBJ2-3; 8 nucleotides agree with TRBD1. CDR1 is LGHNA, CDR2 YNFKEQ, per germline. The CDR3 length is 15 residues. Trimming cost V 3 bases and J 4 bases; bases outside gene matches: 6.

This clonotype appeared a few times. V and J are TRBV12-3 or TRBV12-4 and TRBJ1-2; 7 nucleotides match TRBD1. CDR3 length: 14 amino acids. Unmatched junction bases numbered 8, after V lost 5 bases and J lost 5 bases. In DNA, the CDR3 is TGTGCCAGCAGTCCAGGGGACAGTCGTTATGGCTACACCTTC. Residues: CASSPGDSRYGYTF.

The sample holds many counts of this clonotype. The V and J genes are TRBV12-5 and TRBJ2-3; 11 positions agree with TRBD2. V dropped 3 bases and J dropped 0; count of bases not matched to a gene: 11. Germline V lookup: CDR1 LGHNT, CDR2 FRNRAP. This CDR3 is built from 19 residues. The CDR3 reads CASGLILAGAAASTDTQYF. CDR3 DNA: TGTGCTAGTGGTTTAATACTAGCGGGAGCGGCTGCTAGCACAGATACGCAGTATTTT.

The V call is TRBV11-2, the J call TRBJ2-1, with 14 bases aligning to TRBD2. Germline loops: CDR1 SGHAT, CDR2 FQNNGV. The CDR3 is 20 residues long. V shed 4 bases, J shed 1 base, and the junction held 12 bases outside the gene matches. The CDR3 DNA sequence: TGTGCCAGCAGCTCCTTCGTGGGGGGACTAGCGGGAGCTTCCTACAATGAGCAGTTCTTC. Amino acids: CASSSFVGGLAGASYNEQFF. Variable domain in full (rest from reference TRBV11-2 and TRBJ2-1): EAGVAQSPRYKIIEKRQSVAFWCNPISGHATLYWYQQILGQGPKLLIQFQNNGVVDDSQLPKDRFSAERLKGVDSTLKIQPAKLEDSAVYLCASSSFVGGLAGASYNEQFFGPGTRLTVL.

This clonotype was counted ten times or more. V is TRBV20-1 and J is TRBJ2-1; D is unresolved. Germline V CDR1 and CDR2: DFQATT, SNEGSKA (reference sequence). The CDR3 length is 12 residues. V was pared by 3 bases and J by 10 bases, with 13 bases between. This chain's CDR3 is CSARDPSPEQFF. The CDR3 nucleotides are TGCAGTGCTAGGGACCCAAGCCCCGAGCAGTTCTTC.

This chain links TRBV4-3 with TRBJ2-5, with D hard to call. Germline assignment: CDR1 LGHNA and CDR2 YSLEER. The germline V and J ends were trimmed by 4 bases and 5 bases, with 11 bases remaining between them. The CDR3 extends over 13 amino acids. This chain's CDR3 is CASSRNTRETQYF. The CDR3 region has the DNA TGCGCCAGCAGCCGGAATACGAGGGAGACCCAGTACTTC.

This clonotype occurred many times. The rearrangement links TRBV3-1 to TRBJ2-3, with 10 bases lining up with TRBD2. The V gene's germline CDR1 is LGHDT and CDR2 YNNKEL (reference sequence). The CDR3 consists of 14 residues. V was pared by 5 bases and J by 6 bases, with 5 bases of the junction left unmatched. The chain's CDR3 is CASSGTSVGDTQYF. CDR3 nucleotide sequence: TGTGCCAGCAGCGGGACTAGCGTAGGGGATACGCAGTATTTT.

On this clonotype itself: It may be a read error: a sequence one base away is much more abundant. The chain uses TRBV7-3 and TRBJ1-1; D not resolved. Deletions cut 2 bases from V and 2 bases from J, with 15 bases between. The germline V gene encodes CDR1 SGHTA and CDR2 FQGTGA. The CDR3 loop spans 16 amino acids. CDR3 sequence: CASSLWVASGNTEAFF. CDR3 coding DNA: TGTGCCAGCAGCTTATGGGTGGCATCTGGTAACACTGAAGCTTTCTTT.

This clonotype was recorded at least ten times. CDR3 sequence (DNA): TGTGCCAGCAGTTACTCGACCCTAGGACGTCGCGGCAATGAGCAGTTCTTC. Translated: CASSYSTLGRRGNEQFF. This sequence joins TRBV6-2 or TRBV6-3 and TRBJ2-1; D is undetermined. Germline values: CDR1 MNHEY, CDR2 SVGEGT. The CDR3 spans 17 residues. V shed 0 bases and J shed 6 bases, with 18 bases lying between them.

This clonotype was picked up many times. The chain is built from TRBV5-1 and TRBJ1-2; unclear D gene. The V and J ends lost 0 bases and 6 bases respectively, with 6 bases between them. The CDR3 sequence is 12 residues long. The germline V gene has CDR1 SGHRS and CDR2 YFSETQ. The CDR3 sequence is CASSLATDGYTF. The CDR3 DNA follows: TGCGCCAGCAGCTTGGCTACGGATGGCTACACCTTC.

This clonotype was detected ten times or more. The V and J genes are TRBV12-3 or TRBV12-4 and TRBJ1-2, with a possible D match to TRBD1 (5 bases). The V gene lost 6 bases and the J gene lost 7 bases, with 15 bases spanning the gap. The CDR3 has 13 amino acids. CDR3 amino acids: CASSPGGASGYTF. As DNA, the CDR3 is TGTGCCAGCAGCCCCGGAGGGGCGAGTGGCTACACCTTC.

This clonotype was observed at least ten times. The J gene is TRBJ2-2, the V gene TRBV4-3; no clear D. V lost 0 bases, J lost 1 base, and 9 bases lay in between. This CDR3 comprises 16 residues. Per germline, CDR1 LGHNA and CDR2 YSLEER. This chain's CDR3 is CASSQEGGMNTGELFF. CDR3 bases: TGCGCCAGCAGCCAAGAGGGCGGAATGAACACCGGGGAGCTGTTTTTT.

This clonotype was found many times. The chain employs TRBV27 and TRBJ2-7; perhaps TRBD2 as D (6 bases). V lost 8 bases, J lost 5 bases, and 16 bases lay in between. Germline V gene lookup returns CDR1 MNHEY and CDR2 SMNVEV (reference sequence). The CDR3 length is 13 residues. The CDR3 DNA is TGTGCCAGCGGGAGGTCCTACGGCGACGAGCAGTACTTC. Translation gives CASGRSYGDEQYF.

At least ten counts were recorded for this clonotype. The CDR3 sequence is CSATKTSGSYNEQFF. The CDR3 DNA reads as TGCAGTGCCACTAAAACTAGCGGCTCCTACAATGAGCAGTTCTTC. V gene TRBV20-1 combines with J gene TRBJ2-1; TRBD2 agrees at 8 bases. The CDR3 loop spans 15 amino acids. The junction had 7 bases not matched to a gene; V was cut back by 6 bases and J by 0 bases. The germline V gene encodes CDR1 DFQATT and CDR2 SNEGSKA (reference sequence).

The rearrangement links TRBV7-8 to TRBJ2-2, with 8 bases that match TRBD1. Germline V gives CDR1 SGHVS, CDR2 FQNEAQ. CDR3 size: 16 residues. The J segment lost 4 bases and the V segment lost 4 bases, leaving 8 bases of the junction unmatched. CDR3 sequence reads: CASSSPQGASTGELFF. The CDR3 DNA reads as TGTGCCAGCAGCTCCCCTCAGGGGGCTAGCACCGGGGAGCTGTTTTTT.

At least ten counts were recorded for this clonotype. This sequence joins TRBV11-2 and TRBJ1-6, with 7 positions matching TRBD1. The CDR3 totals 18 residues. The germline CDR1 and CDR2 sequences are SGHAT and FQNNGV. V lost 1 base, J lost 6 bases, and 12 bases stayed unmatched. CDR3: CASSLGVSGGIVNSPLHF. CDR3 coding DNA: TGTGCCAGCAGCTTAGGAGTGTCAGGGGGGATCGTTAATTCACCCCTCCACTTT.

The gene calls are TRBV5-1 and TRBJ2-7; 7 nucleotides line up with TRBD2. This CDR3 has 14 residues. V lost 4 bases and J lost 5; bases outside the gene matches: 9. CDR1 SGHRS and CDR2 YFSETQ come from the germline V gene. Written as DNA, the CDR3 is TGCGCCAGCAGCCTGAATAGCGGGTCCAACGAGCAGTACTTC. It yields the protein CASSLNSGSNEQYF. Combining the CDR3 with reference TRBV5-1 and TRBJ2-7 gives the whole variable domain KAGVTQTPRYLIKTRGQQVTLSCSPISGHRSVSWYQQTPGQGLQFLFEYFSETQRNKGNFPGRFSGRQFSNSRSEMNVSTLELGDSALYLCASSLNSGSNEQYFGPGTRLTVT.

This clonotype has at least ten counts. V is TRBV30 and J is TRBJ1-5; D remains ambiguous. Germline V gives CDR1 GTSNPN, CDR2 SVGIG (reference sequence). This CDR3 is 14 amino acids long. Trimming pared 1 base from V and 3 bases from J, leaving 10 bases between. CDR3 sequence: CAWSGGSANQPQHF. CDR3 DNA: TGTGCCTGGAGTGGAGGATCTGCCAATCAGCCCCAGCATTTT.

In nucleotides, the CDR3 is TGCAGCGTTGCGGTGTTCGCAGATACGCAGTATTTT. It encodes CSVAVFADTQYF. The genes are TRBV29-1 and TRBJ2-3; D call uncertain. The germline V gene has CDR1 SQVTM and CDR2 ANQGSEA. The V and J ends lost 4 bases and 4 bases respectively, with 9 bases between them. This CDR3 contains 12 residues.

This clonotype was recorded many times. The V gene is TRBV7-9, the J gene TRBJ2-7; the D gene could be TRBD1 or TRBD2 (6 bases each). The germline gives CDR1 SEHNR, CDR2 FQNEAQ (reference sequence). There are 12 residues in the CDR3. V gave up 5 bases and J gave up 12 bases, with 17 bases separating them. The CDR3 DNA reads TGTGCCAGCAGCCTGACGAACGGGGGCCGGTACTTC. Amino acid sequence: CASSLTNGGRYF.

As concerns this clonotype: A much larger clone differs from this one at a single base, so this may be a read error. The chain combines TRBV29-1 with TRBJ1-4; 9 positions agree with TRBD1. The V gene's germline CDR1 is SQVTM and CDR2 ANQGSEA. CDR3 length: 13 amino acids. V dropped 5 bases and J dropped 5; count of bases not matched to a gene: 3. As DNA, the CDR3 is TGCAGCGTTAAAGGACAGGGGAATGAAAAACTGTTTTTT. Its translation is CSVKGQGNEKLFF. The variable domain in full, with the rest retrieved from reference TRBV29-1 and TRBJ1-4, is SAVISQKPSRDICQRGTSLTIQCQVDSQVTMMFWYRQQPGQSLTLIATANQGSEATYESGFVIDKFPISRPNLTFSTLTVSNMSPEDSSIYLCSVKGQGNEKLFFGSGTQLSVL.

This clonotype was seen repeatedly, ten times or more. The V gene is TRBV7-9, the J gene TRBJ2-1; 7 bases match TRBD2. Germline CDR1 is SEHNR and CDR2 is FQNEAQ (reference sequence). The CDR3 spans 14 residues. The junction had 11 bases not matched to a gene; V was cut back by 5 bases and J by 10 bases. CDR3 protein: CASSKPPPGLEQFF. The CDR3 bases are TGTGCCAGCAGCAAACCCCCTCCGGGACTAGAGCAGTTCTTC.

Points on this clonotype: At one boundary the junction diverges from the germline segment, which might be a read error. V gene TRBV9 combines with J gene TRBJ2-7; 8 nucleotides align to TRBD2. Germline lookup yields CDR1 SGDLS and CDR2 YYNGEE. CDR3 length: 14 amino acids. CDR3 region: CASSGIAGSYEQCF. The CDR3 DNA is TGTGCCAGCAGCGGTATAGCGGGATCCTACGAGCAGTGCTTC.